Below, 15 T cell receptor beta chains from the same sample are listed, as sequenced in a study of OX40 agonist ivuxolimab in advanced cancers. Measured with immunoSEQ multiplex PCR; TCRdb has only the in-frame clones, and not every one. The sample includes 40,000 to 60,000 clones, about 75% of them seen just once. The sequencing used CD4+ or CD8+ T cells sorted from blood, collected in a trial of the OX40 agonist ivuxolimab. The receptors were sampled from an adult with an advanced solid tumor such as melanoma, head and neck, liver or kidney cancer.

Note on this clone: The junction and the germline gene differ at one end; a read error may be behind it. The rearrangement uses TRBV7-2 and TRBJ1-2, with 7 bases lining up with TRBD1. Germline V gene sequence: CDR1 SGHTA, CDR2 FQGNSA. There are 14 residues in the CDR3. CDR3 sequence (DNA): TGTGCCAGCAGCTTTCTCCGGGACAGTTATGGCCACACCTTC. Its translation is CASSFLRDSYGHTF.

This chain links TRBV29-1 with TRBJ1-5; 7 bases agree with TRBD1. V was clipped by 6 bases and J by 0 bases; unmatched bases: 8. The CDR3 is made up of 15 amino acids. CDR1 is SQVTM, CDR2 ANQGSEA, per germline. CDR3 coding DNA: TGCAGCGTGGTGACAGGGAAAAATAGCAATCAGCCCCAGCATTTT. It encodes CSVVTGKNSNQPQHF.

This clone was observed a handful of times. The chain joins TRBV4-2 to TRBJ2-5; a possible D gene is TRBD1 (5 bases). The germline V gene has CDR1 LGHNA and CDR2 YNFKEQ. There are 13 residues in the CDR3. V was cut by 0 bases and J by 3 bases, with 5 bases left in between. CDR3 nucleotide sequence: TGTGCCAGCAGCCAAGACAGGGAAGAGACCCAGTACTTC. Translation: CASSQDREETQYF.

The chain employs TRBV2 and TRBJ2-1; D is unresolved. The CDR3 is made up of 15 amino acids. Germline CDR1 reads SNHLY; CDR2 reads FYNNEI. V lost 8 bases and J lost 1, with 15 bases in between. This CDR3 is CASRTPQDSYNEQFF. CDR3 coding DNA: TGTGCCAGCCGAACCCCCCAGGATTCCTACAATGAGCAGTTCTTC.

The chain employs TRBV6-1 and TRBJ2-7; D is possibly TRBD1 (5 bases). CDR1 MNHNS and CDR2 SASEGT come from the germline V gene. The germline V and J ends were trimmed by 1 base and 5 bases, with 12 bases remaining between them. This CDR3 is built from 14 residues. Here the CDR3 reads CASSEVGQGNEQYF. The CDR3 DNA sequence: TGTGCCAGCAGTGAAGTAGGGCAGGGTAACGAGCAGTACTTC.

The gene calls are TRBV19 and TRBJ1-2; 9 bases agree with TRBD1. The V and J ends lost 3 bases and 2 bases, in that order; junction bases with no gene match: 4. The CDR3 consists of 15 residues. Germline CDR1 is LNHDA and CDR2 is SQIVND (reference sequence). The CDR3 DNA follows: TGTGCCAGTAGTATCACCGGGACAGGGAACTATGGCTACACCTTC. Protein product: CASSITGTGNYGYTF.

This chain joins TRBV21-1 and TRBJ2-1. TRBV21-1 has pseudogene status. The CDR3 is 17 amino acids. CDR3 bases: TGTGCCAGCAGCAAAGAGGGGGGTCCGGGACAAATGAATGAGCAGTTCTTC. Protein: CASSKEGGPGQMNEQFF.

As regards this clone: The sample contains more than one DNA sequence encoding this CDR3. The gene calls are TRBV19 and TRBJ2-5; the D is unclear. Germline assignment: CDR1 LNHDA and CDR2 SQIVND (reference sequence). Trimming shortened V by 5 bases and J by 1 base, and 8 bases separated the two germline ends. CDR3 length equals 13 residues. The CDR3 loop is CASSGPGQETQYF. CDR3 in DNA: TGTGCCAGTAGTGGGCCTGGCCAAGAGACCCAGTACTTC.

This sequence joins TRBV7-2 and TRBJ2-7, with 9 bases that match TRBD1. This CDR3 contains 15 residues. The trim removed 1 base at V and 4 bases at J, leaving 5 bases unmatched. Per the germline V gene, CDR1 is SGHTA and CDR2 is FQGNSA. Written as DNA, the CDR3 is TGTGCCAGCAGCTTAGGCGGACAGGGGTTGTACGAGCAGTACTTC. This encodes CASSLGGQGLYEQYF.

This chain connects TRBV19 to TRBJ2-1; tentatively, D is TRBD2 (5 bases). Trimming took 5 bases from V and 0 from J, leaving 17 bases between them. The CDR3 has 17 amino acids. Germline assignment: CDR1 LNHDA and CDR2 SQIVND (reference sequence). CDR3 protein: CASSSGLGLVSYNEQFF. In DNA form, the CDR3 reads TGTGCCAGTAGTTCCGGACTCGGACTGGTCTCCTACAATGAGCAGTTCTTC.

V usage is TRBV5-4 and J usage is TRBJ2-5; D perhaps matches TRBD2 (6 bases). V lost 0 bases, J lost 5 bases, and 14 bases lay in between. Germline V lookup: CDR1 SGHNT, CDR2 YYREEE (reference sequence). There are 15 residues in the CDR3. The CDR3 region is CASSLDPGVSETQYF. The CDR3 DNA reads TGTGCCAGCAGCTTGGATCCGGGAGTCTCGGAGACCCAGTACTTC.

For this clone: Other DNA sequences of this sample code for an identical CDR3. The chain combines TRBV19 with TRBJ1-2; 8 nucleotides match TRBD1. The CDR3 is 11 amino acids. Germline assignment: CDR1 LNHDA and CDR2 SQIVND (reference sequence). V lost 9 bases to trimming and J lost 6 bases; unmatched junction nucleotides: 3. CDR3 loop: CASRTGNGYTF. In nucleotides, the CDR3 is TGTGCCAGCCGGACAGGGAATGGCTACACCTTC. Together with reference TRBV19 and TRBJ1-2, the CDR3 gives the full variable domain: DGGITQSPKYLFRKEGQNVTLSCEQNLNHDAMYWYRQDPGQGLRLIYYSQIVNDFQKGDIAEGYSVSREKKESFPLTVTSAQKNPTAFYLCASRTGNGYTFGSGTRLTVV.

This chain uses TRBV18 with TRBJ2-3; 9 bases are a match to TRBD2. This CDR3 region has 17 residues. V dropped 1 base and J dropped 2; count of bases not matched to a gene: 7. Per germline, CDR1 KGHSH and CDR2 LQKENI. The CDR3: CASSPLLLAGSTDTQYF. CDR3 coding DNA: TGTGCCAGCTCACCACTCTTACTAGCGGGTTCCACAGATACGCAGTATTTT.

The genes are TRBV19 and TRBJ2-5, with D possibly matching TRBD1 (6 bases). The CDR3 loop spans 11 amino acids. Trimming pared 6 bases from V and 6 bases from J, leaving 8 bases between. Germline values: CDR1 LNHDA, CDR2 SQIVND (reference sequence). This CDR3 is CASRQGQTQYF. The DNA for the CDR3 is TGTGCCAGTAGGCAGGGGCAGACCCAGTACTTC.

The chain employs TRBV4-1 and TRBJ2-4; no definite D call. The V and J ends lost 0 bases and 0 bases respectively, with 3 bases between them. The CDR3 is made up of 14 amino acids. CDR1 is MGHRA and CDR2 is YSYEKL in the germline V gene. CDR3 region: CASSQDKAKNIQYF. DNA for the CDR3: TGCGCCAGCAGCCAAGACAAAGCCAAAAACATTCAGTACTTC.